Listed below are T cell receptor beta chains from one sample, sequenced in a study of blood T cell repertoires in COVID-19. The table came from immunoSEQ multiplex PCR; TCRdb's copy has only in-frame clones and leaves some out. The table records about 140,000 clones, 88% of them present only once. The sample was peripheral blood. The receptors here all came from a woman aged 60 to 75 with acute or convalescent COVID-19. Both conserved end residues are part of each CDR3. Each record gives: D gene, V gene, J gene, clone size, CDR3 DNA, CDR3 protein. D genes are given only for firm matches. A row's size may be missing; if present it is once, few, many or a size class.

D: TRBD1; V: TRBV28; J: TRBJ1-1; size: .; DNA: TGTGCCAGCAGCTCTGGGACAGGGCCGAACACTGAAGCTTTCTTT; CDR3: CASSSGTGPNTEAFF
D: .; V: TRBV9; J: TRBJ2-6; size: .; DNA: TGTGCCAGCAGCGTTGGAGTCTTTGTGCGTGGGGCCAACGTCCTGACTTTC; CDR3: CASSVGVFVRGANVLTF
D: .; V: TRBV7-2; J: TRBJ1-1; size: .; DNA: TGTGCCAGCAGCCCTAACGGGGGTGCGAGCACTGAAGCTTTCTTT; CDR3: CASSPNGGASTEAFF
D: .; V: TRBV7-9; J: TRBJ1-5; size: .; DNA: TGTGCCAGCAGCCCAGGGACACATAGCAATCAGCCCCAGCATTTT; CDR3: CASSPGTHSNQPQHF
D: .; V: TRBV6-2/TRBV6-3; J: TRBJ1-1; size: .; DNA: TGTGCCAGCAGTTCTCCGACAACTGAAGCTTTCTTT; CDR3: CASSSPTTEAFF
D: .; V: TRBV5-4; J: TRBJ2-5; size: once; DNA: TGTGCCAGCAGCTTGGCCCAGGGGCGGGAGACCCAGTACTTC; CDR3: CASSLAQGRETQYF
D: .; V: TRBV30; J: TRBJ1-2; size: .; DNA: TGTGCCTGGAGTGTAAAGGCCCCCCGGGGCTATGGCTACACCTTC; CDR3: CAWSVKAPRGYGYTF
D: .; V: TRBV12-3/TRBV12-4; J: TRBJ1-1; size: .; DNA: TGTGCCAGCAGTCGACAGGTTGGGACTGAAGCTTTCTTT; CDR3: CASSRQVGTEAFF
D: TRBD1; V: TRBV7-3; J: TRBJ2-2; size: .; DNA: TGTGCCAGCAGCTTAAGGACAGGGACCGACACCGGGGAGCTGTTTTTT; CDR3: CASSLRTGTDTGELFF
D: .; V: TRBV5-1; J: TRBJ2-5; size: few; DNA: TGCGCCAGCAGCTTGTTGGGGGCGTCACAAGAGACCCAGTACTTC; CDR3: CASSLLGASQETQYF
D: TRBD1; V: TRBV28; J: TRBJ1-3; size: .; DNA: TGTGCCAGCAGGCGATCCGGGACAGGGGGCGGCTCTGGAAACACCATATATTTT; CDR3: CASRRSGTGGGSGNTIYF
D: TRBD1; V: TRBV10-3; J: TRBJ2-6; size: .; DNA: TGTGCCATCAGTGAGTCGGGGACAGGGGCCCGGGGGGCCAACGTCCTGACTTTC; CDR3: CAISESGTGARGANVLTF
D: .; V: TRBV6-5; J: TRBJ2-3; size: .; DNA: TGTGCCAGCACCCGTGGACAGAGCACAGATACGCAGTATTTT; CDR3: CASTRGQSTDTQYF
D: .; V: TRBV5-1; J: TRBJ2-1; size: .; DNA: TGCGCCAGCAGCTCCACAGGGCTCAATGAGCAGTTCTTC; CDR3: CASSSTGLNEQFF
D: TRBD1; V: TRBV4-3; J: TRBJ1-4; size: .; DNA: TGCGCCAGCAGCCAAGAAAGGCAGGGGGACGAAAAACTGTTTTTT; CDR3: CASSQERQGDEKLFF
D: .; V: TRBV5-4; J: TRBJ1-1; size: few; DNA: TGTGCCAGCAGCTTGGCCGGGACACAAGAAGCTTTCTTT; CDR3: CASSLAGTQEAFF
D: .; V: TRBV25-1; J: TRBJ1-1; size: .; DNA: TGTGCCAGCAGTGCAACAGGGAGGGGCACTGAAGCTTTCTTT; CDR3: CASSATGRGTEAFF
D: .; V: TRBV28; J: TRBJ1-2; size: once; DNA: TGTGCCAGCAGTTTGGGGACGTTGGGGGGGCATGGCTACACCTTC; CDR3: CASSLGTLGGHGYTF
D: .; V: TRBV4-3; J: TRBJ1-2; size: .; DNA: TGCGCCAGCAGCCAAGATTCGAGGGTTGGCGGCTACACCTTC; CDR3: CASSQDSRVGGYTF
D: TRBD1; V: TRBV29-1; J: TRBJ1-2; size: .; DNA: TGCAGCGCCGGGGACAGGGCTGGAGGCTACACCTTC; CDR3: CSAGDRAGGYTF
D: TRBD1; V: TRBV4-3; J: TRBJ1-3; size: .; DNA: TGCGCCAGCAGCCAAGAGGTCGCGGGATTACAGGGGGACTCTGGAAACACCATATATTTT; CDR3: CASSQEVAGLQGDSGNTIYF
D: TRBD1; V: TRBV27; J: TRBJ2-5; size: .; DNA: TGTGCCAGCAGGAGAGCCCCGGGACAGGGCTATCAAGAGACCCAGTACTTC; CDR3: CASRRAPGQGYQETQYF
D: TRBD1; V: TRBV5-4; J: TRBJ2-2; size: .; DNA: TGTGCCAGCAGCTATGGGACAGACGGGTCCGGGGAGCTGTTTTTT; CDR3: CASSYGTDGSGELFF
D: .; V: TRBV5-6; J: TRBJ1-2; size: .; DNA: TGTGCCAGCAGCCGGGGGACTTCCTACACCTTC; CDR3: CASSRGTSYTF
D: TRBD1; V: TRBV19; J: TRBJ1-5; size: few; DNA: TGTGCCAGTAGTATCGGGACAGGGTTCAGCAATCAGCCCCAGCATTTT; CDR3: CASSIGTGFSNQPQHF
D: .; V: TRBV7-6; J: TRBJ1-1; size: .; DNA: TGTGCCAGCAGCTTAAGGCAGGGGAGACAAAGCACTGAAGCTTTCTTT; CDR3: CASSLRQGRQSTEAFF
D: TRBD1; V: TRBV7-9; J: TRBJ2-5; size: .; DNA: TGTGCCAGCAGCTGGGACAGGGTCAGAAAAGAGACCCAGTACTTC; CDR3: CASSWDRVRKETQYF
D: TRBD2; V: TRBV4-2; J: TRBJ2-1; size: .; DNA: TGTGCCAGCAGCCAAGGGAGCGGGGGGACTTACAATGAGCAGTTCTTC; CDR3: CASSQGSGGTYNEQFF
D: .; V: TRBV4-1; J: TRBJ2-4; size: .; DNA: TGCGCCAGCAGCCAAGGTCGGCGGCTAGCCAAAAACATTCAGTACTTC; CDR3: CASSQGRRLAKNIQYF
D: .; V: TRBV11-2; J: TRBJ2-5; size: few; DNA: TGTGCCAGCAGCTCAGGGATGGAGACCCAGTACTTC; CDR3: CASSSGMETQYF
D: .; V: TRBV9; J: TRBJ1-5; size: .; DNA: TGTGCCAGCAGCGTAGGTGGAGGGGTCCAGCCCCAGCATTTT; CDR3: CASSVGGGVQPQHF
D: TRBD1; V: TRBV11-3; J: TRBJ2-1; size: .; DNA: TGTGCCAGCAGCAAGACAGGGGGCGGGCAGTTCTTC; CDR3: CASSKTGGGQFF
D: TRBD1; V: TRBV6-5; J: TRBJ2-3; size: .; DNA: TGTGCCAGCAGTTCGGACAGGGTGATCGGCACAGATACGCAGTATTTT; CDR3: CASSSDRVIGTDTQYF
D: TRBD1; V: TRBV9; J: TRBJ1-2; size: .; DNA: TGTGCCAGCAGCGCTCCCCGTACGGGACAGGGAGGGCATGGCTACACCTTC; CDR3: CASSAPRTGQGGHGYTF